This T cell receptor (beta chain) was captured by sequencing in a study of cytomegalovirus exposure and HLA in healthy donors. Study at large: As an earlier analysis found, 150 million to 200 million T cells yielded about 120 million unique TCR beta sequences.

Unmatched junction bases numbered 5, after V lost 4 bases and J lost 3 bases. The V gene's germline CDR1 is SGHRS and CDR2 YFSETQ. This CDR3 has 15 amino acids. PCR was performed using 60 Vbeta and 13 Jbeta primers. Sequenced by immunoSEQ multiplex PCR; TCRdb stores in-frame clones only, minus some. The sample has 150,000 to 200,000 clones, around three quarters seen once. Study-level points and caveats: TCR beta V- and J-gene trimming, according to a later analysis, was linked to a missense DCLRE1C variant. In a later analysis, CMV-associated beta chains were mostly HLA-associated, it appeared. Equally common other TCR beta chains were less clonally expanded than HLA-associated ones, a later analysis found.

Remarks on this clone: The antigen is not known.

The sequence was collected from a woman aged 30 to 39 in good health and CMV-seronegative. V usage is TRBV5-1 and J usage is TRBJ2-1, with 9 bases matching TRBD2. The sample consisted of PBMCs. The CDR3 DNA reads as TGCGCCAGCAGCCCGGGACTAGCTATCTACAATGAGCAGTTCTTC. It yields the protein CASSPGLAIYNEQFF.